The next 31 T cell receptor beta chains were all read from a single sample in a study of T cells of healthy individuals. TCRdb reanalysed the 5' RACE reads using MiXCR and keeps one entry per CDR3 protein. The sample gives 35,000 to 45,000 distinct CDR3 sequences, approximately 4.5% of which show up once; over 9% is in the top ten. The receptor set was obtained from a human donor in good health.

This rearrangement joins TRBV6-1 to TRBJ2-3; D is unclear. This CDR3 is 14 amino acids long. V lost 6 bases and J 0 bases, leaving 10 bases between the germline ends. Germline V CDR1 and CDR2: MNHNS, SASEGT. CDR3 bases: TGTGCCAGCAGGCGGTTCGGTAGCACAGATACGCAGTATTTT. Residues: CASRRFGSTDTQYF.

In this sample, this clonotype turned up many times. This chain joins TRBV2 and TRBJ1-6; D is possibly TRBD1 (5 bases). CDR3 length equals 12 residues. Trimming took off 5 bases at V and 13 bases at J, with 12 bases between the two ends. Germline lookup yields CDR1 SNHLY and CDR2 FYNNEI. This CDR3 reads CASSNSEGPLHF. CDR3 DNA: TGTGCCAGCAGTAACTCGGAGGGGCCCCTCCACTTT. The full variable domain, in which reference TRBV2 and TRBJ1-6 provide the parts outside the CDR3, is EPEVTQTPSHQVTQMGQEVILRCVPISNHLYFYWYRQILGQKVEFLVSFYNNEISEKSEIFDDQFSVERPDGSNFTLKIRSTKLEDSAMYFCASSNSEGPLHFGNGTRLTVT.

As concerns this clonotype: Possible read error: a much larger clone is one base away. The CDR3 carries no conserved terminal phenylalanine or tryptophan, so it likely arises from a read error. The CDR3 region is CSASLAGGYEQYL. CDR3 coding DNA: TGCAGTGCTAGCCTAGCGGGGGGCTACGAGCAGTACCTC. The chain combines TRBV20-1 with TRBJ2-7, with 11 positions matching TRBD2. CDR1 is DFQATT, CDR2 SNEGSKA, per germline (reference sequence). This CDR3 has 13 amino acids. V was clipped by 3 bases and J by 3 bases; unmatched bases: 1.

The chain recombines TRBV2 with TRBJ1-4; D perhaps matches TRBD1 (6 bases). Trimming pared 6 bases from V and 3 bases from J, leaving 11 bases between. The CDR3 runs 14 residues. Germline CDR1 reads SNHLY; CDR2 reads FYNNEI. CDR3 coding DNA: TGTGCCAGCAGGAACGACAGGTCTAATGAAAAACTGTTTTTT. This translates into CASRNDRSNEKLFF.

This clonotype was counted only a few times. V is TRBV29-1 and J is TRBJ1-1; 7 bases match TRBD1. With 7 bases clipped from V and 8 bases from J, the junction kept 4 bases outside the gene matches. The CDR3 totals 10 residues. Per the germline V gene, CDR1 is SQVTM and CDR2 is ANQGSEA. CDR3 sequence (DNA): TGCAGCGCCGGGGACAGAGAAGCTTTCTTT. This codes for CSAGDREAFF. Supplemented by reference TRBV29-1 and TRBJ1-1, the full variable domain reads SAVISQKPSRDICQRGTSLTIQCQVDSQVTMMFWYRQQPGQSLTLIATANQGSEATYESGFVIDKFPISRPNLTFSTLTVSNMSPEDSSIYLCSAGDREAFFGQGTRLTVV.

This clonotype has only a few counts. The rearrangement links TRBV2 to TRBJ1-5; D is unclear. The CDR3 extends over 14 amino acids. The V end was cut by 8 bases, the J end by 4 bases, with 15 bases between. CDR1 and CDR2 from the germline V gene are SNHLY and FYNNEI. Here the CDR3 reads CASSGLQGNQPQHF. The CDR3 region has the DNA TGTGCCAGCTCGGGCCTCCAAGGGAATCAGCCCCAGCATTTT.

Sample share makes this clonotype medium-sized (0.01 to 0.1%). This chain joins TRBV6-6 and TRBJ2-3; 10 bases line up with TRBD1. The trim removed 5 bases at V and 4 bases at J, leaving 6 bases unmatched. CDR1 and CDR2 (germline): MNHNY, SVGAGI (reference sequence). This CDR3 is built from 15 residues. The CDR3 here is CASSPRDRGPDTQYF. The DNA of the CDR3 is TGTGCCAGCAGTCCCCGGGACAGGGGCCCAGATACGCAGTATTTT.

In this sample, this clonotype turned up many times. V usage is TRBV10-3 and J usage is TRBJ1-1; no clear D. The CDR3 has 13 residues. V was cut by 0 bases and J by 1 base, with 3 bases left in between. CDR1 is ENHRY and CDR2 is SYGVKD in the germline V gene. The CDR3 bases are TGTGCCATCAGTGAGTCGAAGAACACTGAAGCTTTCTTT. This codes for CAISESKNTEAFF.

This clonotype was seen repeatedly, ten times or more. The chain has TRBV5-1 and TRBJ2-5, with unresolved D. The CDR3 is made up of 12 amino acids. Trimming left V 4 bases short and J 0 bases short, with 4 bases between. Per the germline V gene, CDR1 is SGHRS and CDR2 is YFSETQ. Here the CDR3 reads CASSRNQETQYF. Here the CDR3 DNA reads TGCGCCAGCAGCCGGAACCAAGAGACCCAGTACTTC.

In its sample, this clonotype was seen many times. The J gene is TRBJ2-3, the V gene TRBV29-1, with a tentative D call TRBD1 (6 bases). The germline V gene has CDR1 SQVTM and CDR2 ANQGSEA. Trimming took 2 bases from V and 1 from J, leaving 10 bases between them. The CDR3 covers 14 residues. The CDR3 DNA follows: TGCAGCGTTGAACTCGGACAGCGCACAGATACGCAGTATTTT. Its translation: CSVELGQRTDTQYF.

This clonotype has ten or more counts. This rearrangement joins TRBV12-3 or TRBV12-4 to TRBJ2-7; 9 bases match TRBD2. CDR3 size: 14 residues. V lost 2 bases to trimming and J lost 7 bases; unmatched junction nucleotides: 6. For the CDR3, the DNA is TGTGCCAGCAGTTTATTAGCGGGAGCCGGGGAGCAGTACTTC. Encoded protein: CASSLLAGAGEQYF.

This chain joins TRBV27 and TRBJ1-5; 9 bases match TRBD1. CDR3 length: 17 amino acids. The germline CDR1 and CDR2 sequences are MNHEY and SMNVEV (reference sequence). V dropped 2 bases and J dropped 10; count of bases not matched to a gene: 15. For the CDR3, the DNA is TGTGCCAGCAGTTTAGGACAGGGGCCGTTCATGAAAGGCCCCCAGCATTTT. Residues: CASSLGQGPFMKGPQHF.

This sequence joins TRBV12-3 or TRBV12-4 and TRBJ2-5, with TRBD2 matching over 7 bases. V was pared by 5 bases and J by 7 bases, with 7 bases of the junction left unmatched. The CDR3 has 13 amino acids. CDR3: CASSRGTTGTQYF. As DNA, the CDR3 is TGTGCCAGCAGTCGAGGGACTACGGGGACCCAGTACTTC.

In its sample, this clonotype was seen a few times. The genes are TRBV6-4 and TRBJ2-1, with TRBD2 identical over 8 bases. The V gene's germline CDR1 is MRHNA and CDR2 SNTAGT. The CDR3 runs 15 residues. With 1 base clipped from V and 7 bases from J, the junction kept 6 bases outside the gene matches. CDR3 amino acids: CASSDLVAGNNEQFF. DNA of the CDR3: TGTGCCAGCAGTGACTTGGTAGCGGGAAATAATGAGCAGTTCTTC.

This clonotype was recorded a few times. This chain joins TRBV18 and TRBJ2-7, with D tentatively TRBD2 (6 bases). The germline CDR1 and CDR2 sequences are KGHSH and LQKENI. V lost 9 bases and J 6 bases, leaving 15 bases between the germline ends. The CDR3 is 12 amino acids. The CDR3 spells CASSGGAAEQYF. CDR3 DNA: TGTGCCAGTTCAGGAGGGGCCGCCGAGCAGTACTTC.

This clonotype was recorded many times. The chain has TRBV6-5 and TRBJ2-2; the match to TRBD1 covers 8 bases. Trimming took 2 bases from V and 3 from J; bases not matched to a gene: 2. CDR1 and CDR2 from the germline V gene are MNHEY and SVGAGI. The CDR3 has 15 amino acids. The CDR3 DNA reads TGTGCCAGCAGTTACGTACAGGGGGACACCGGGGAGCTGTTTTTT. Protein sequence: CASSYVQGDTGELFF.

This chain links TRBV5-4 with TRBJ2-4; unclear D gene. The germline V gene has CDR1 SGHNT and CDR2 YYREEE (reference sequence). The CDR3 spans 15 residues. Trimming left V 4 bases short and J 0 bases short, with 11 bases between. This CDR3 is CASSRDLLAKNIQYF. The CDR3 nucleotides are TGTGCCAGCAGCCGCGACTTGTTAGCCAAAAACATTCAGTACTTC.

To note about this clonotype: This could be a read error, since a much larger clone is one nucleotide away. The chain employs TRBV9 and TRBJ2-3, with TRBD2 identical over 9 bases. CDR1 SGDLS and CDR2 YYNGEE come from the germline V gene. The CDR3 totals 16 residues. CDR3 in amino acids: CANSDRLAENTDTQYF. The CDR3, as DNA: TGTGCCAACAGCGACCGACTAGCGGAGAACACAGATACGCAGTATTTT.

The genes are TRBV10-3 and TRBJ2-3; 8 bases match TRBD2. Germline CDR1 is ENHRY and CDR2 is SYGVKD. The CDR3 runs to 15 residues. Trimming took 2 bases from V and 1 from J; bases not matched to a gene: 2. The CDR3 DNA follows: TGTGCCATCAGTGAGGGGCGGGGGGGCACAGATACGCAGTATTTT. Encoded protein: CAISEGRGGTDTQYF.

This clonotype was picked up a small number of times. The genes are TRBV27 and TRBJ2-7; TRBD2 matches 9 bases. Unmatched junction bases numbered 6, after V lost 6 bases and J lost 0 bases. In germline, CDR1 is MNHEY, CDR2 SMNVEV (reference sequence). The CDR3 is 15 residues long. CDR3 loop: CASRRTSGYSYEQYF. The CDR3 nucleotides read TGTGCCAGCAGACGAACTAGCGGGTACTCCTACGAGCAGTACTTC.

Many counts were recorded for this clonotype. The chain combines TRBV7-8 with TRBJ1-1; unclear D gene. There are 13 residues in the CDR3. Germline V gene sequence: CDR1 SGHVS, CDR2 FQNEAQ. The V end lost 5 bases, the J end lost 1 base, and 8 bases lay between the germline ends. The CDR3 reads CASSRVRNTEAFF. CDR3 DNA sequence: TGTGCCAGCAGCCGGGTCAGGAACACTGAAGCTTTCTTT. Full variable domain (missing parts from reference TRBV7-8 and TRBJ1-1): GAGVSQSPRYKVAKRGQDVALRCDPISGHVSLFWYQQALGQGPEFLTYFQNEAQLDKSGLPSDRFFAERPEGSVSTLKIQRTQQEDSAVYLCASSRVRNTEAFFGQGTRLTVV.

In its sample, this clonotype was seen many times. The chain joins TRBV4-2 to TRBJ2-1; 7 bases agree with TRBD2. Germline loops: CDR1 LGHNA, CDR2 YNFKEQ. The CDR3 has 14 amino acids. J was trimmed by 7 bases and V by 1 base; bases with no gene match: 4. CDR3 sequence (DNA): TGTGCCAGCAGCCAAGGTGGGGAGGGTAATGAGCAGTTCTTC. This gives the protein CASSQGGEGNEQFF.

This clonotype was recorded many times. V gene TRBV24-1 combines with J gene TRBJ2-1, with 8 bases identical to TRBD1. The germline gives CDR1 KGHDR, CDR2 SFDVKD. Germline trimming cut 7 bases from V and 11 bases from J; bases unmatched to any gene: 9. The CDR3 runs 13 residues. Here the CDR3 reads CATSPPGQGKQFF. The CDR3 bases are TGTGCCACCAGCCCGCCAGGACAGGGCAAGCAGTTCTTC.

The chain recombines TRBV18 with TRBJ1-1; D is unclear. The CDR3 consists of 13 residues. Germline loops: CDR1 KGHSH, CDR2 LQKENI. The V gene lost 3 bases and the J gene lost 1 base, with 6 bases spanning the gap. The CDR3 DNA reads as TGTGCCAGCTCACCTACACAGAACACTGAAGCTTTCTTT. Amino acid sequence: CASSPTQNTEAFF.

The chain joins TRBV6-1 to TRBJ1-6, with D unclear. V lost 2 bases and J lost 10, with 21 bases in between. Germline values: CDR1 MNHNS, CDR2 SASEGT. The CDR3 runs 17 residues. The CDR3 loop reads CASSENPPVTRGSPLHF. In DNA, the CDR3 is TGTGCCAGCAGTGAAAACCCCCCAGTCACTAGAGGCTCACCCCTCCACTTT.

This clonotype showed up just a few times. V is TRBV4-1 and J is TRBJ1-1; no definite D call. Germline V gene lookup returns CDR1 MGHRA and CDR2 YSYEKL. The V gene lost 3 bases and the J gene lost 0 bases, with 8 bases spanning the gap. The CDR3 covers 14 residues. The CDR3 DNA reads as TGCGCCAGCAGCCAGTACGACTTGAACACTGAAGCTTTCTTT. It specifies CASSQYDLNTEAFF.

This clonotype was found many times. The J gene is TRBJ2-1, the V gene TRBV7-3; perhaps D is TRBD1 or TRBD2 (5 bases each). This CDR3 is 16 amino acids long. The germline V gene encodes CDR1 SGHTA and CDR2 FQGTGA. V lost 5 bases, J lost 0 bases, and 14 bases lay in between. CDR3 DNA: TGTGCCAGCAGCCGTATGTCAGGGAGCTCCTACAATGAGCAGTTCTTC. It encodes CASSRMSGSSYNEQFF.

The table lists this clonotype with a few counts. In DNA, the CDR3 is TGCGCCAGCAGCTTGTCTGGCCTGCTGAACACTGAAGCTTTCTTT. Encoded protein: CASSLSGLLNTEAFF. The rearrangement links TRBV5-1 to TRBJ1-1, with no clear D. CDR1 is SGHRS, CDR2 YFSETQ, per germline. The germline V and J ends were trimmed by 1 base and 0 bases, with 10 bases remaining between them. There are 15 residues in the CDR3.

This clonotype was observed many times. This chain uses TRBV24-1 with TRBJ2-3; TRBD1 is a possible D gene (6 bases). V was clipped by 4 bases and J by 4 bases, with 14 bases between them. The CDR3 spans 15 residues. From germline, CDR1 is KGHDR and CDR2 SFDVKD. CDR3 region: CATSEPQGSADTQYF. For the CDR3, the DNA is TGTGCCACCAGTGAACCACAGGGATCTGCAGATACGCAGTATTTT.

A few counts support this clonotype. The genes are TRBV9 and TRBJ2-3, with TRBD2 identical over 8 bases. The CDR3 has 16 residues. Germline V gene data show CDR1 as SGDLS and CDR2 as YYNGEE. V was clipped by 3 bases and J by 0 bases; unmatched bases: 6. Written as DNA, the CDR3 is TGTGCCAGCAGCGCCCGGACTAGCCCTAGCACAGATACGCAGTATTTT. This gives the protein CASSARTSPSTDTQYF.

Only a few counts were recorded for this clonotype. The CDR3 nucleotides read TGTGCCAGCAGCTCTCAGACAGGACTAGCCAAAAACATTCAGTACTTC. This codes for CASSSQTGLAKNIQYF. The chain links TRBV7-9 to TRBJ2-4; D may be TRBD1 (6 bases). In germline, CDR1 is SEHNR, CDR2 FQNEAQ (reference sequence). The CDR3 spans 16 residues. Trimming shortened V by 4 bases and J by 0 bases, and 13 bases separated the two germline ends.